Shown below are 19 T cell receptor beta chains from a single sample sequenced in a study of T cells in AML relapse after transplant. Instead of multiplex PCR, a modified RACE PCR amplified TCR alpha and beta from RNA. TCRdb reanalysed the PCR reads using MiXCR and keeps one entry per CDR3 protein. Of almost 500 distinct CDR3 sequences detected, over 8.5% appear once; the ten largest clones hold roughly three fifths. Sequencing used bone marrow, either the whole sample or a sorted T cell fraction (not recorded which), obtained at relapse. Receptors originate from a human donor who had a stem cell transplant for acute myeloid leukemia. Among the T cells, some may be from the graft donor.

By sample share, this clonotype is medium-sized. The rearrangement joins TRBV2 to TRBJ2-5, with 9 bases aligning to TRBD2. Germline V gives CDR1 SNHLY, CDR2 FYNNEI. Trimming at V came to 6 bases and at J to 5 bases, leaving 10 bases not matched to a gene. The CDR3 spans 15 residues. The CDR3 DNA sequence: TGTGCCAGCAGCCTTCTAGCGGGGCGTGGGGAGACCCAGTACTTC. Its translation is CASSLLAGRGETQYF.

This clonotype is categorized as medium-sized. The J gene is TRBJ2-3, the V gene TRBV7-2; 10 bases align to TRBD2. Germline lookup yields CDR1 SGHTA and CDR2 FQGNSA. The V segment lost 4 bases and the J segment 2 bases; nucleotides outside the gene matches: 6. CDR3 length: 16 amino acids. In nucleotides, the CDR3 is TGTGCCAGCAGCTCCACCGGGACTAGCGCCACAGATACGCAGTATTTT. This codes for CASSSTGTSATDTQYF.

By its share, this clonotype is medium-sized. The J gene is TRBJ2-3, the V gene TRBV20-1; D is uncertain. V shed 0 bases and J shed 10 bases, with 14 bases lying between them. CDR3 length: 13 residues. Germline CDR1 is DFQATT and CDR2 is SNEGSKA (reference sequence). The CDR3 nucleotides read TGCAGTGCTAGAGAGGTCCCCAACCAGGCGCAGTATTTT. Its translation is CSAREVPNQAQYF.

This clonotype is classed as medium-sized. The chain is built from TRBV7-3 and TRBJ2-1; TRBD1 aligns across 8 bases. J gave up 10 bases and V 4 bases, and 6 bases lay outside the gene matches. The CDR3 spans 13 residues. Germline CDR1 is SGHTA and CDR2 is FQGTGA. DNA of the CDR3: TGTGCCAGCAGCTCTAAGAGGACAGGGGAGCAGTTCTTC. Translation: CASSSKRTGEQFF.

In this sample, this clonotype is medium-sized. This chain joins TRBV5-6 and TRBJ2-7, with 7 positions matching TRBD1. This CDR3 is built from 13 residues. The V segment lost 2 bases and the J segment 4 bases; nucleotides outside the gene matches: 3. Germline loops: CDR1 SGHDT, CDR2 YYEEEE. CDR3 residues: CASSFGQAYEQYF. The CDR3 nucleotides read TGTGCCAGCAGCTTCGGACAGGCGTACGAGCAGTACTTC.

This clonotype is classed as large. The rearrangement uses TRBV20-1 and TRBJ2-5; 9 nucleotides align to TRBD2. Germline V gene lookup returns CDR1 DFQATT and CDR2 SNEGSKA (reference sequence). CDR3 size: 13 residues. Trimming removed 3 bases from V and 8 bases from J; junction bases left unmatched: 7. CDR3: CSASLGSGGTQYF. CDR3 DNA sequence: TGCAGTGCTAGTCTGGGTAGCGGGGGAACCCAGTACTTC.

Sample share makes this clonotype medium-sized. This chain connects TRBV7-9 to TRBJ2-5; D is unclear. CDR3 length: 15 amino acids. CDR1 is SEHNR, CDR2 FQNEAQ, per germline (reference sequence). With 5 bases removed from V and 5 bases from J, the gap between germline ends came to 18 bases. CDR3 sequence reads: CASSPPKSRSETQYF. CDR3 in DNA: TGTGCCAGCAGCCCCCCGAAGTCACGCTCGGAGACCCAGTACTTC.

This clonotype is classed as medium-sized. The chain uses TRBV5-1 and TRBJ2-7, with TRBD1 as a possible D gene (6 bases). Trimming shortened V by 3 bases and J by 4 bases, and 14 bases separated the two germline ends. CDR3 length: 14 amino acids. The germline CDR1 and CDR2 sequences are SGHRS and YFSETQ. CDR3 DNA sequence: TGCGCCAGCAGCTCCGGACAGACTCAGTACGAGCAGTACTTC. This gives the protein CASSSGQTQYEQYF. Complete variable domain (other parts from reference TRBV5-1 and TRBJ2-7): KAGVTQTPRYLIKTRGQQVTLSCSPISGHRSVSWYQQTPGQGLQFLFEYFSETQRNKGNFPGRFSGRQFSNSRSEMNVSTLELGDSALYLCASSSGQTQYEQYFGPGTRLTVT.

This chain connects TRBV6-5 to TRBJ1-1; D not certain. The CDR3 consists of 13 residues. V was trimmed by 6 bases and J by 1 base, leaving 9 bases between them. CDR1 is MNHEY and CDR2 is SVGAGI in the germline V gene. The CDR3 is CASSPRENTEAFF. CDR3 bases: TGTGCCAGCAGCCCAAGGGAGAACACTGAAGCTTTCTTT.

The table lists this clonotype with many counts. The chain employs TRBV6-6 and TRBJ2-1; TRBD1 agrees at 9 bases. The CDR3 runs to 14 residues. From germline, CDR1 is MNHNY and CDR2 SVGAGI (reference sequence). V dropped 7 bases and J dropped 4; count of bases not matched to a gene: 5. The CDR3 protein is CASTPGQGYNEQFF. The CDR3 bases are TGTGCCAGCACTCCGGGACAGGGATACAATGAGCAGTTCTTC.

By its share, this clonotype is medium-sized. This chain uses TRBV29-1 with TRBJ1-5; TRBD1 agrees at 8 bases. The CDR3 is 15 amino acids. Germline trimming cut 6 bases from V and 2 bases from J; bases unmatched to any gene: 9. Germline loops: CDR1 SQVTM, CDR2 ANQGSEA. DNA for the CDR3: TGCAGCGTGGCAGAACAGGGGGGGGGCAATCAGCCCCAGCATTTT. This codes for CSVAEQGGGNQPQHF.

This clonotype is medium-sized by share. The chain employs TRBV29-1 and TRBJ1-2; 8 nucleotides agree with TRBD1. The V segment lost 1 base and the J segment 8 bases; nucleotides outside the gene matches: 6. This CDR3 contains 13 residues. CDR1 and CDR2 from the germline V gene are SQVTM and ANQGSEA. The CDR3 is CSVEGDRTSGYTF. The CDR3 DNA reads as TGCAGCGTTGAAGGGGACAGGACCTCCGGCTACACCTTC.

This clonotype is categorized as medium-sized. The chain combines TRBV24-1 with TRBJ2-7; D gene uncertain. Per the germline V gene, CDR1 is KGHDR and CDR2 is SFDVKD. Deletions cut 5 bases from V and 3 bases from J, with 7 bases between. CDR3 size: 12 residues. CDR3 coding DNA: TGTGCCACCAGTGGTGGCGGCTACGAGCAGTACTTC. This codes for CATSGGGYEQYF.

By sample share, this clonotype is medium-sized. For the CDR3, the DNA is TGTGCCAGCAGTTACTCGGGGACGAACGCTCAGCCCCAGCATTTT. Amino acid sequence: CASSYSGTNAQPQHF. This chain connects TRBV6-6 to TRBJ1-5; perhaps TRBD1 as D (5 bases). CDR1 MNHNY and CDR2 SVGAGI come from the germline V gene (reference sequence). The V end was cut by 0 bases, the J end by 6 bases, with 12 bases between. This CDR3 has 15 amino acids.

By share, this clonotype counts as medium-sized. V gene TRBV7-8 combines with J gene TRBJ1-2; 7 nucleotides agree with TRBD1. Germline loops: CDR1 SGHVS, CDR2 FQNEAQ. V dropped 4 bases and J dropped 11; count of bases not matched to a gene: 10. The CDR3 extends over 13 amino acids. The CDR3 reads CASSSNPTGRYTF. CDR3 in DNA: TGTGCCAGCAGCTCCAACCCGACAGGGCGATACACCTTC. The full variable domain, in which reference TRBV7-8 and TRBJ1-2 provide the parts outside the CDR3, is GAGVSQSPRYKVAKRGQDVALRCDPISGHVSLFWYQQALGQGPEFLTYFQNEAQLDKSGLPSDRFFAERPEGSVSTLKIQRTQQEDSAVYLCASSSNPTGRYTFGSGTRLTVV.

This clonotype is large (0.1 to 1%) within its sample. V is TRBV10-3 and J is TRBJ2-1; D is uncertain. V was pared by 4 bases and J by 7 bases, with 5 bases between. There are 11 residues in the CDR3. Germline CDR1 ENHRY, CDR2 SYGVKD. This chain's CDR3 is CAISVGNEQFF. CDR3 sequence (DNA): TGTGCCATCAGTGTGGGGAATGAGCAGTTCTTC.

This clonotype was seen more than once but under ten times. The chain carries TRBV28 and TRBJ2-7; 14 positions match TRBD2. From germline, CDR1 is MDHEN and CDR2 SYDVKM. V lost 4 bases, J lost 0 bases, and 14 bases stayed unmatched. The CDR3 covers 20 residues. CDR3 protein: CASSWRPGLAGERLSYEQYF. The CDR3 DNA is TGTGCCAGCAGTTGGCGACCGGGACTAGCGGGAGAACGGCTCTCCTACGAGCAGTACTTC. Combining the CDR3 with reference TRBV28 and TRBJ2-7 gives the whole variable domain DVKVTQSSRYLVKRTGEKVFLECVQDMDHENMFWYRQDPGLGLRLIYFSYDVKMKEKGDIPEGYSVSREKKERFSLILESASTNQTSMYLCASSWRPGLAGERLSYEQYFGPGTRLTVT.

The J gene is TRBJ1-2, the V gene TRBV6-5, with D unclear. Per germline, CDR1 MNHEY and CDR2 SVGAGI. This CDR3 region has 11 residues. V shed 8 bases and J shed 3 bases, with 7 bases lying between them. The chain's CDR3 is CASGSYYGYTF. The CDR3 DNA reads TGTGCCAGCGGGAGCTACTATGGCTACACCTTC.

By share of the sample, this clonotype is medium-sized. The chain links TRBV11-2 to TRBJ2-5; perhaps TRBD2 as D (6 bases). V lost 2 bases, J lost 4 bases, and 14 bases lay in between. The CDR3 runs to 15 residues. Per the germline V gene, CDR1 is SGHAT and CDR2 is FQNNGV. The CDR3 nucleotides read TGTGCCAGCAGCTTATCGAACGGGGGTGGAGAGACCCAGTACTTC. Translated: CASSLSNGGGETQYF.